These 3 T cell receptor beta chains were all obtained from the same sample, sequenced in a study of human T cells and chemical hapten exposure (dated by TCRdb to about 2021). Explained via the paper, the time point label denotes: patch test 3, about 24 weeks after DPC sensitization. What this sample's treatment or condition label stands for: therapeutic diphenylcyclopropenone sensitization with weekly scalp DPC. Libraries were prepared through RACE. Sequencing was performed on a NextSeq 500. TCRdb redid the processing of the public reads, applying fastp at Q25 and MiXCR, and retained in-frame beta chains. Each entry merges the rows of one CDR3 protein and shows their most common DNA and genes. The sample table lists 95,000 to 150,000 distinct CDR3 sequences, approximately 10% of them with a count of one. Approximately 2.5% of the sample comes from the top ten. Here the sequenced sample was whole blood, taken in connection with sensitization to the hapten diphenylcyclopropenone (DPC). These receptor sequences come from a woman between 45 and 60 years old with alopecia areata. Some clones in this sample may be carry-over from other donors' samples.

The CDR3 spells CATSEQRTGTEAFF. The CDR3, as DNA: TGTGCCACTTCCGAGCAAAGGACAGGCACTGAAGCTTTCTTT. The V call is TRBV2, the J call TRBJ1-1; 7 bases map to TRBD1. CDR1 is SNHLY and CDR2 is FYNNEI in the germline V gene. The CDR3 has 14 amino acids. After removal of 10 bases from V and 4 bases from J, the junction contained 12 bases not matched to a gene.

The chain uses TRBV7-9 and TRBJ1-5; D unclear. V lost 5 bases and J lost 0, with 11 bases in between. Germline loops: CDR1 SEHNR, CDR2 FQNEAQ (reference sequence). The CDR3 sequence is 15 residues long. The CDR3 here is CASSPAADSNQPQHF. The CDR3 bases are TGTGCCAGCAGCCCGGCCGCTGATAGCAATCAGCCCCAGCATTTT.

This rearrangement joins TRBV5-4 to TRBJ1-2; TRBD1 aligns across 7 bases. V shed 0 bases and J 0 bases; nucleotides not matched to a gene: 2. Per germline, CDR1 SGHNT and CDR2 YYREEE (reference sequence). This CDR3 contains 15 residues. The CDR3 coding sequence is TGTGCCAGCAGCTTGGAGGGGGCGACTAACTATGGCTACACCTTC. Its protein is CASSLEGATNYGYTF.